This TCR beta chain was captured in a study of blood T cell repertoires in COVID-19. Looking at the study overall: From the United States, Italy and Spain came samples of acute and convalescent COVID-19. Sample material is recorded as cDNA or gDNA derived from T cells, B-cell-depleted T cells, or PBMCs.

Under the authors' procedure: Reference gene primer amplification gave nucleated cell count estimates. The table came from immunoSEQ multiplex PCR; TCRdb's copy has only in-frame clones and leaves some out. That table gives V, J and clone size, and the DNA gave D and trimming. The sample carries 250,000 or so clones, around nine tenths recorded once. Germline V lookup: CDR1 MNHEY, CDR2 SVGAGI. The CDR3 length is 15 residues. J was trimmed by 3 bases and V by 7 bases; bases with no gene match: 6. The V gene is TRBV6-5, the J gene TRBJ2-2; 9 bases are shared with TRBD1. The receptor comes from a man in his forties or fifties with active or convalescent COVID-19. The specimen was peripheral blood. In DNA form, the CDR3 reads TGTGCCAGCACCCCACAGGGGGCTTACACCGGGGAGCTGTTTTTT. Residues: CASTPQGAYTGELFF.